The clone carrying this T cell receptor beta chain was detected only once. These data come from a study of blood T cell repertoires in COVID-19. Background on the study: COVID-19 samples from acute and convalescent phases originated in the United States, Italy and Spain. Sample material is recorded as cDNA or gDNA derived from T cells, B-cell-depleted T cells, or PBMCs.

The CDR3 loop spans 14 amino acids. The germline gives CDR1 MNHNS, CDR2 SASEGT. V lost 3 bases to trimming and J lost 3 bases, with 11 bases between them. Methods used by the authors: Reference gene primer amplification yielded estimated nucleated cell counts. Assay: immunoSEQ multiplex PCR; the TCRdb copy retains only in-frame clones and omits some. V and J calls plus clone size are reproduced from that table; the DNA served to infer D and trimming. The profile shows some 220,000 clones, 75% to 85% of them singletons. The sequence was obtained from a man aged 50-59 years with active or convalescent COVID-19. This chain uses TRBV6-1 with TRBJ1-2, with a weak D call TRBD1 (6 bases). Source material: peripheral blood. The CDR3 reads CASSEIQGDYGYTF. CDR3 DNA sequence: TGTGCCAGCAGTGAGATACAGGGCGACTATGGCTACACCTTC.